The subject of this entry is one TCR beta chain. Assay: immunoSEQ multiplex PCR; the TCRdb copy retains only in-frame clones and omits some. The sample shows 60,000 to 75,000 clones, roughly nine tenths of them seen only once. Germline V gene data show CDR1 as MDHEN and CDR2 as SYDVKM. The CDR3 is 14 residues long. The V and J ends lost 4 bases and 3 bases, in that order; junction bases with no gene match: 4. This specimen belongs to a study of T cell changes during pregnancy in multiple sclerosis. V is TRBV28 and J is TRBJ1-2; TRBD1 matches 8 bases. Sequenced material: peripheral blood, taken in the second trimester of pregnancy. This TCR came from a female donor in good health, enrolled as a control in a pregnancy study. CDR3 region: CASSYTGGDYGYTF. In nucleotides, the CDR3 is TGTGCCAGCAGTTATACAGGGGGAGACTATGGCTACACCTTC.